The T cell receptor (beta chain) described here comes from a study of T cell responses to AZD1222 COVID-19 vaccine. The wider study: Doses given second, at about 4 or about 12 weeks, were pooled. Findings of the study overall: There were mostly white British donors and more females than males, and clonal diversity was possibly underestimated. Without day 14 samples, only post-peak T cell repertoires were studied. Once two AZD1222 doses were given, Spike-specific TCR breadth and depth went up.

Sequencing was performed with immunoSEQ multiplex PCR; in TCRdb, only in-frame clones are kept and a portion is missing. This sample has around 99,000 clones, with around 94% found just once. A remark on this clone: Its specificity is not known.

Sample: peripheral blood, taken on day 0 of AZD1222 vaccination. The sequence was obtained from an adult in good health.

CDR3 nucleotides: TGTGCCAGCAGTGACAGAAACTACGAGCAGTACTTC. It translates to CASSDRNYEQYF. V is TRBV2 and J is TRBJ2-7, with D unresolved. Trimming removed 3 bases at V and 3 bases at J, with 6 bases between. The germline gives CDR1 SNHLY, CDR2 FYNNEI. The CDR3 contains 12 residues.